This section outlines one TCR beta chain sequence together with its context. What this receptor recognizes is not known. No base quality information exists; no much larger clone differs at one position. At the junction V is shortened by 8 bases and J by 4 bases, with 12 bases in between. The CDR3 measures 13 amino acids from cysteine to phenylalanine. The CDR3 DNA has 39 bases and is translated from base 1. Looking up the germline V gene yields CDR1 MDHEN and CDR2 SYDVKM. The CDR3 regions of human TCRbeta chains were analyzed by immunosequencing. For the original study's pipeline: TCRs in the repertoires were matched against a reference library of SARS-CoV-2-specific TCRs that had been generated with the MIRA antigen-specificity platform. Breadth was defined as the fraction of unique TCRs that were SARS-CoV-2-associated, and depth was defined as the fraction of total T cells that were SARS-CoV-2-associated. Using the MIRA data, every spike-specific TCR was mapped to the spike region that the TCR reacted to and assigned to either a CD4 or a CD8 class. Log10-transformed breadth and depth values were compared by one-way ANOVA with Sidak's multiple comparisons tests. TCRdb took this table from immuneACCESS and kept in-frame rearrangements with V and J called. Such tables lack part of the clones; where checked against another copy, unresolved V genes explain under half of the gap, and the rest is unexplained. V, J and clone size are taken as reported in that table, and D and trimming were inferred from the DNA itself. This sample lists approximately 110,000 clones; about 92% were detected once. The top ten hold about 1.2% of the sample.

This specimen comes from a study of T cell responses to AZD1222 COVID-19 vaccine (dated by TCRdb to the early 2020s). Study-wide context: AZD1222 recipients with second doses at about 4 weeks or about 12 weeks were pooled, because spike-specific TCR depth and breadth did not differ between schedules. TCR sequencing was performed for roughly 250 trial participants, of whom roughly 200 were given two doses of AZD1222 and approximately 26 were given two doses of MenACWY control vaccine. Trial participants were enrolled by age into 18-55, 56-69 and 70-plus year subgroups, with roughly 150, 30 and 60 TCR-sequenced participants respectively. The research as a whole found: Because no day 14 peak-response samples were available, repertoires were characterized only after the peak T cell response. In the small 56-69-year group, the increase in depth fell short of significance, most likely because of low power. Participants were mostly white British, with more females than males. The authors suggested clonal diversity may have been underestimated. Conclusions about previously exposed vaccinees were limited because only a handful of AZD1222 recipients were SARS-CoV-2 seropositive at baseline. The vaccine-associated CD4 TCRs covered the entire spike protein, and the dominant responses fell in regions 160-218 and 743-854. Nearly half of unique spike-specific TCRs reportedly recognized epitopes outside regions mutated in the B.1.351 and B.1.1.7 variants. Spike-specific TCR breadth and depth rose significantly after two AZD1222 doses compared with day 0 and with MenACWY recipients.

The sample's time point label, in plain terms: baseline before first vaccination. Vaccinee samples were obtained from the UK trials COV001 and COV002, which included a single-blind randomized controlled phase 2/3 trial of AZD1222 (ChAdOx1 nCoV-19) in healthy adults. For TCRbeta chain sequencing, PBMC samples were collected from trial participants at day 0 and at day 28 after the second dose. The origin of this receptor is an adult in good health. The V and J genes are TRBV28 and TRBJ1-3, with no confident D gene call. The specimen comprised peripheral blood, sampled on day 0 of AZD1222 vaccination. The CDR3 sequence is CASRPSGGNTIYF. Here is the DNA: TGTGCCAGCCGGCCCTCGGGCGGAAACACCATATATTTT.